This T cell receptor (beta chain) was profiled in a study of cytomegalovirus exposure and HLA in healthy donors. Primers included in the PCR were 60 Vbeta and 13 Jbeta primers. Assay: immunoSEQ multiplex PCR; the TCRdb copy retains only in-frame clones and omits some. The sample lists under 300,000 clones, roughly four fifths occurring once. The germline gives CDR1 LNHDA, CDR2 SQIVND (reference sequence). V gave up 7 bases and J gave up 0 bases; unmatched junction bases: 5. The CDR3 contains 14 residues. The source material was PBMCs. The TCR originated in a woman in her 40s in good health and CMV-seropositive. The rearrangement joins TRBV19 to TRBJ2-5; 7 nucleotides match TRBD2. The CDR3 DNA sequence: TGTGCCAGTACCGCGGGGGTTAACCAAGAGACCCAGTACTTC. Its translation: CASTAGVNQETQYF.